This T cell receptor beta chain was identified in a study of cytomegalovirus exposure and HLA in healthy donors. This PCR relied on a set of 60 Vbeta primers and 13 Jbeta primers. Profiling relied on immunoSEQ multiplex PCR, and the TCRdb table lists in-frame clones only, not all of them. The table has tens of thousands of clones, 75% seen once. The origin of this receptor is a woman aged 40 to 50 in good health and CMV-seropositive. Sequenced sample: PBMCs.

CDR3 in amino acids: CASSEVGGYNEQFF. In DNA, the CDR3 is TGTGCCAGCAGTGAAGTAGGAGGGTACAATGAGCAGTTCTTC. The chain links TRBV2 to TRBJ2-1, with D perhaps matching TRBD2 (6 bases). The CDR3 runs to 14 residues. Trimming removed 1 base from V and 4 bases from J, with 8 bases in between. The germline gives CDR1 SNHLY, CDR2 FYNNEI.